This passage covers 30 T cell receptor beta chains from one sample sequenced in a study of blood T cell repertoires in COVID-19. Generated by immunoSEQ multiplex PCR, the TCRdb table keeps only in-frame clones and is missing some. The data contain hundreds of thousands of clones, about 91% of them seen just once; the ten biggest clones take up 0.7% to 1%. The sequenced sample consisted of peripheral blood. All receptors come from a man aged 18 to 35 with COVID-19, enrolled during active disease.

The chain carries TRBV25-1 and TRBJ2-2, with 8 bases identical to TRBD2. The V segment lost 2 bases and the J segment 4 bases; nucleotides outside the gene matches: 3. Germline CDR1 and CDR2: MGHDK and SYGVNS. The CDR3 sequence is 15 residues long. Here the CDR3 reads CASSEAGGATGELFF. CDR3 coding DNA: TGTGCCAGCAGTGAAGCGGGAGGTGCCACCGGGGAGCTGTTTTTT.

J is TRBJ2-7 and V is TRBV2; 8 nucleotides agree with TRBD2. The CDR3 sequence is 15 residues long. The germline V gene encodes CDR1 SNHLY and CDR2 FYNNEI. The J segment lost 6 bases and the V segment lost 4 bases, leaving 11 bases of the junction unmatched. CDR3 protein: CASSVSGTRGGEQYF. The CDR3, as DNA: TGTGCCAGCAGTGTTTCTGGGACTAGGGGTGGCGAGCAGTACTTC.

The chain employs TRBV6-5 and TRBJ1-6; maybe TRBD1 (5 bases). Trimming removed 2 bases from V and 5 bases from J, with 7 bases in between. Germline assignment: CDR1 MNHEY and CDR2 SVGAGI. The CDR3 length is 14 residues. The CDR3 DNA sequence: TGTGCCAGCAGTTACGAAGGGGATAATTCACCCCTCCACTTT. Its translation is CASSYEGDNSPLHF.

This chain uses TRBV7-6 with TRBJ2-1, with 10 bases matching TRBD2. The CDR3 spans 16 residues. Per the germline V gene, CDR1 is SGHVS and CDR2 is FNYEAQ. The junction had 0 bases not matched to a gene; V was cut back by 1 base and J by 0 bases. The CDR3 DNA follows: TGTGCCAGCAGCTTAGGGACTAGCGGCTCCTACAATGAGCAGTTCTTC. Amino acid sequence: CASSLGTSGSYNEQFF.

In its sample, this clone was seen a few times. The chain has TRBV16 and TRBJ1-2; possibly TRBD1 for D (6 bases). Germline assignment: CDR1 KGHSY and CDR2 FQNENV. V was clipped by 0 bases and J by 6 bases, with 14 bases between them. This CDR3 is 15 amino acids long. CDR3 amino acids: CASSQSITGRDGYTF. The CDR3 DNA reads as TGTGCCAGCAGCCAATCGATCACAGGGAGGGATGGCTACACCTTC. Full variable domain (outside the CDR3, taken from reference TRBV16 and TRBJ1-2): GEEVAQTPKHLVRGEGQKAKLYCAPIKGHSYVFWYQQVLKNEFKFLISFQNENVFDETGMPKERFSAKCLPNSPCSLEIQATKLEDSAVYFCASSQSITGRDGYTFGSGTRLTVV.

CDR3 sequence (DNA): TGTGCCAGCAGTGTAGACAGTCCTGGAAACACCATATATTTT. As protein: CASSVDSPGNTIYF. J is TRBJ1-3 and V is TRBV2, with TRBD1 as a possible D gene (5 bases). Germline V gene lookup returns CDR1 SNHLY and CDR2 FYNNEI. The CDR3 runs 14 residues. V lost 4 bases, J lost 2 bases, and 9 bases lay in between.

V is TRBV27 and J is TRBJ1-4; D gene uncertain. V was cut by 4 bases and J by 3 bases, with 3 bases left in between. The length of the CDR3 is 12 residues. The germline gives CDR1 MNHEY, CDR2 SMNVEV (reference sequence). The CDR3 DNA is TGTGCCAGCAGTTCGTCTAATGAAAAACTGTTTTTT. It specifies CASSSSNEKLFF.

V is TRBV4-1 and J is TRBJ2-5; 8 nucleotides match TRBD2. CDR3 length: 18 amino acids. V lost 3 bases, J lost 2 bases, and 14 bases stayed unmatched. Germline CDR1 reads MGHRA; CDR2 reads YSYEKL. CDR3 sequence reads: CASSQRGIPGGIQETQYF. The CDR3 nucleotides are TGCGCCAGCAGCCAGCGAGGGATTCCGGGGGGGATACAAGAGACCCAGTACTTC.

The V gene is TRBV4-1, the J gene TRBJ2-7; D gene ambiguous. Germline V gives CDR1 MGHRA, CDR2 YSYEKL. V gave up 0 bases and J gave up 3 bases, with 12 bases separating them. CDR3 length: 15 residues. The CDR3 DNA follows: TGCGCCAGCAGCCAAGATCGGTTTAACCTCTACGAGCAGTACTTC. Translation gives CASSQDRFNLYEQYF.

In its sample, this clone was seen once. The gene calls are TRBV2 and TRBJ1-5; D remains unclear. CDR1 is SNHLY and CDR2 is FYNNEI in the germline V gene. Trimming shortened V by 3 bases and J by 0 bases, and 9 bases separated the two germline ends. CDR3 length: 15 residues. CDR3 bases: TGTGCCAGCAGTGACGGGATTTTTAGCAATCAGCCCCAGCATTTT. Its protein is CASSDGIFSNQPQHF.

The rearrangement uses TRBV27 and TRBJ1-3; D is uncertain. V was shortened by 6 bases and J by 4 bases, with 13 bases between the two germline ends. The CDR3 has 14 residues. CDR1 and CDR2 from the germline V gene are MNHEY and SMNVEV (reference sequence). CDR3 in DNA: TGTGCCAGCAGCGACCTTGGGAGGGGAAACACCATATATTTT. Translation gives CASSDLGRGNTIYF.

This chain joins TRBV3-1 (or the pseudogene TRBV3-2) and TRBJ2-2; unclear D gene. Trimming stripped 1 base from V and 1 base from J, with 13 bases between. This CDR3 region has 17 residues. Germline-derived CDR1 and CDR2 are LGHDT and YNNKEL (reference sequence). In nucleotides, the CDR3 is TGTGCCAGCAGCCAAGCTGTAATAACAGAGAACACCGGGGAGCTGTTTTTT. Translation gives CASSQAVITENTGELFF.

The V and J genes are TRBV5-1 and TRBJ2-7; TRBD1 might be the D (6 bases). The V end lost 2 bases, the J end lost 7 bases, and 28 bases lay between the germline ends. CDR1 SGHRS and CDR2 YFSETQ come from the germline V gene. This CDR3 region has 18 residues. This CDR3 is CASSFGSDFDRRPPEQYF. In DNA, the CDR3 is TGCGCCAGCAGCTTTGGTTCGGACTTCGACAGGAGGCCCCCTGAGCAGTACTTC.

The CDR3 protein is CASSRTGGAGYYNEQFF. The CDR3 DNA reads TGTGCCAGCAGCCGTACGGGGGGCGCAGGGTACTACAATGAGCAGTTCTTC. The V call is TRBV7-2, the J call TRBJ2-1, with D possibly being TRBD2 (7 bases). V lost 5 bases and J lost 3, with 20 bases in between. Germline V CDR1 and CDR2: SGHTA, FQGNSA. The CDR3 length is 17 residues. Full variable domain (outside the CDR3, taken from reference TRBV7-2 and TRBJ2-1): GAGVSQSPSNKVTEKGKDVELRCDPISGHTALYWYRQSLGQGLEFLIYFQGNSAPDKSGLPSDRFSAERTGGSVSTLTIQRTQQEDSAVYLCASSRTGGAGYYNEQFFGPGTRLTVL.

This clone was counted once. This rearrangement joins TRBV14 to TRBJ2-5, with 7 bases aligning to TRBD2. There are 15 residues in the CDR3. In germline, CDR1 is SGHDN, CDR2 FVKESK. Trimming at V came to 4 bases and at J to 5 bases, leaving 10 bases not matched to a gene. The CDR3 nucleotides are TGTGCCAGCAGCCGACTAGGACTAGGGGCGGAGACCCAGTACTTC. Amino acid sequence: CASSRLGLGAETQYF.

The rearrangement uses TRBV5-1 and TRBJ1-3; D possibly corresponds to TRBD1 (5 bases). Germline values: CDR1 SGHRS, CDR2 YFSETQ. This CDR3 is built from 14 residues. The germline V and J ends were trimmed by 3 bases and 0 bases, with 7 bases remaining between them. This CDR3 is CASSSQGSGNTIYF. The CDR3 DNA reads TGCGCCAGCAGCTCCCAGGGCTCTGGAAACACCATATATTTT.

V and J are TRBV4-2 and TRBJ1-2; D gene unclear. Trimming removed 0 bases at V and 8 bases at J, with 10 bases between. Germline values: CDR1 LGHNA, CDR2 YNFKEQ. CDR3 length: 13 amino acids. CDR3 protein: CASSQDRGGGYTF. The CDR3 DNA is TGTGCCAGCAGCCAAGATCGAGGAGGCGGCTACACCTTC.

The gene calls are TRBV3-1 (or the pseudogene TRBV3-2) and TRBJ2-7; 7 nucleotides align to TRBD1. The length of the CDR3 is 15 residues. Germline V lookup: CDR1 LGHDT, CDR2 YNNKEL (reference sequence). Trimming removed 4 bases from V and 3 bases from J; junction bases left unmatched: 9. The CDR3 coding sequence is TGTGCCAGCAGCCCGATGGGACAGCTATTCTACGAGCAGTACTTC. Translated: CASSPMGQLFYEQYF.

The rearrangement links TRBV6-5 to TRBJ1-5, with 9 bases identical to TRBD1. V dropped 10 bases and J dropped 9; count of bases not matched to a gene: 16. From germline, CDR1 is MNHEY and CDR2 SVGAGI. The length of the CDR3 is 15 residues. The CDR3 loop reads CAIKGQGGISGPQHF. In DNA form, the CDR3 reads TGTGCCATAAAGGGACAGGGAGGAATCTCTGGGCCCCAGCATTTT.

This clone has only one observation. The rearrangement joins TRBV2 to TRBJ2-7; no firm D call. The CDR3 has 17 amino acids. CDR1 is SNHLY and CDR2 is FYNNEI in the germline V gene. V was pared by 3 bases and J by 4 bases, with 22 bases between. The CDR3 DNA sequence: TGTGCCAGCAGTGAGCCCCAGATACGGGTGGCTGAGTACGAGCAGTACTTC. It translates to CASSEPQIRVAEYEQYF.

The chain is built from TRBV11-2 and TRBJ2-7, with TRBD2 as a possible D gene (6 bases). This CDR3 comprises 17 residues. Germline-derived CDR1 and CDR2 are SGHAT and FQNNGV. Trimming removed 1 base at V and 1 base at J, with 17 bases between. The CDR3 DNA sequence: TGTGCCAGCAGCTTAGTTCTGGGGGGACCCCCATCCTACGAGCAGTACTTC. This encodes CASSLVLGGPPSYEQYF.

The table lists this clone with a count of one. The genes are TRBV3-1 (or the pseudogene TRBV3-2) and TRBJ2-7; tentative D call: TRBD2 (6 bases). The CDR3 is 16 residues long. Germline lookup yields CDR1 LGHDT and CDR2 YNNKEL (reference sequence). Trimming stripped 1 base from V and 2 bases from J, with 15 bases between. The CDR3 nucleotides are TGTGCCAGCAGCCAAGCGCCGTCCGGGACTCCCTACGAGCAGTACTTC. Protein sequence: CASSQAPSGTPYEQYF.

The gene calls are TRBV7-2 and TRBJ2-1, with TRBD2 matching over 7 bases. The germline CDR1 and CDR2 sequences are SGHTA and FQGNSA. The CDR3 length is 16 residues. J lost 7 bases, V lost 4 bases, and 13 bases had no gene match. The CDR3 DNA sequence: TGTGCCAGCAGCTGGTCCGGGGCGGGGGTTGTTAATGAGCAGTTCTTC. Its translation: CASSWSGAGVVNEQFF.

The chain carries TRBV3-1 (or the pseudogene TRBV3-2) and TRBJ1-3, with TRBD1 as a possible D gene (5 bases). The CDR3 runs to 16 residues. V was cut by 6 bases and J by 1 base, with 16 bases left in between. Germline assignment: CDR1 LGHDT and CDR2 YNNKEL (reference sequence). CDR3 sequence (DNA): TGTGCCAGCAGACCCGACCAGGGAGGTTCTGGAAACACCATATATTTT. This codes for CASRPDQGGSGNTIYF.

The J gene is TRBJ2-1, the V gene TRBV19, with 9 bases aligning to TRBD2. The germline gives CDR1 LNHDA, CDR2 SQIVND (reference sequence). V shed 7 bases, J shed 3 bases, and the junction held 7 bases outside the gene matches. The CDR3 sequence is 15 residues long. The chain's CDR3 is CASMATSGYYNEQFF. CDR3 nucleotide sequence: TGTGCCAGTATGGCGACTAGCGGTTACTACAATGAGCAGTTCTTC.

The J gene is TRBJ1-1, the V gene TRBV2; D call uncertain. Germline values: CDR1 SNHLY, CDR2 FYNNEI. The length of the CDR3 is 13 residues. With 6 bases removed from V and 3 bases from J, the gap between germline ends came to 11 bases. The DNA of the CDR3 is TGTGCCAGCAGCCCAGAGGCAGACACTGAAGCTTTCTTT. This sequence encodes CASSPEADTEAFF.

The chain uses TRBV4-1 and TRBJ2-7; 9 bases align to TRBD1. Germline CDR1 reads MGHRA; CDR2 reads YSYEKL. This CDR3 is built from 15 residues. Trimming at V came to 0 bases and at J to 3 bases, leaving 3 bases not matched to a gene. The CDR3 DNA is TGCGCCAGCAGCCAAGATAGGGGACAGGGCTACGAGCAGTACTTC. It translates to CASSQDRGQGYEQYF.

The chain is built from TRBV30 and TRBJ2-6; D is uncertain. Between the trimmed V and J ends, which lost 3 bases and 2 bases, there was a span of 5 bases. Germline V gene data show CDR1 as GTSNPN and CDR2 as SVGIG (reference sequence). The CDR3 is 13 amino acids. The CDR3 sequence: CAWSPPGANVLTF. The CDR3, as DNA: TGTGCCTGGAGCCCTCCTGGGGCCAACGTCCTGACTTTC.

This chain connects TRBV7-9 to TRBJ1-4; 7 nucleotides align to TRBD1. The junction had 8 bases not matched to a gene; V was cut back by 5 bases and J by 8 bases. CDR1 SEHNR and CDR2 FQNEAQ come from the germline V gene (reference sequence). This CDR3 has 14 residues. The CDR3 DNA is TGTGCCAGCAGCGCTAGGACAGGCGGGGAAAAACTGTTTTTT. Its translation: CASSARTGGEKLFF.

The chain couples TRBV7-6 to TRBJ2-2; 9 bases match TRBD2. The CDR3 length is 16 residues. In germline, CDR1 is SGHVS, CDR2 FNYEAQ. J was trimmed by 3 bases and V by 1 base; bases with no gene match: 3. CDR3 nucleotide sequence: TGTGCCAGCAGCTTAGGAGCGGGGGGATACACCGGGGAGCTGTTTTTT. Its protein product is CASSLGAGGYTGELFF. Together with reference TRBV7-6 and TRBJ2-2, the CDR3 gives the full variable domain: GAGVSQSPRYKVTKRGQDVALRCDPISGHVSLYWYRQALGQGPEFLTYFNYEAQQDKSGLPNDRFSAERPEGSISTLTIQRTEQRDSAMYRCASSLGAGGYTGELFFGEGSRLTVL.